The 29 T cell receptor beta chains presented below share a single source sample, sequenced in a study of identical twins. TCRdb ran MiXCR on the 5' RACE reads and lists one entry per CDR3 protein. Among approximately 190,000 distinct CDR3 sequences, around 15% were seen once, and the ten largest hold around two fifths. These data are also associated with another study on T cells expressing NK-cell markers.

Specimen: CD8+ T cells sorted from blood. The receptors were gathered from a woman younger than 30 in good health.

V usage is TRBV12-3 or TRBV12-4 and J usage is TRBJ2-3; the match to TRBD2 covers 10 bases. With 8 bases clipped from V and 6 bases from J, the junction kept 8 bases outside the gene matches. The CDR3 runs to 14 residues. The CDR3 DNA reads TGTGCCAGCCAAGCGGGGGGGCTGAGTGATACGCAGTATTTT. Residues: CASQAGGLSDTQYF.

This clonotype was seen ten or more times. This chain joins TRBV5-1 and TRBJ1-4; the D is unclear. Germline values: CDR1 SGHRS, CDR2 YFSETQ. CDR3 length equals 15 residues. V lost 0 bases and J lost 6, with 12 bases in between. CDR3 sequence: CASSLERQLDEKLFF. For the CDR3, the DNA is TGCGCCAGCAGCTTGGAACGTCAACTAGATGAAAAACTGTTTTTT.

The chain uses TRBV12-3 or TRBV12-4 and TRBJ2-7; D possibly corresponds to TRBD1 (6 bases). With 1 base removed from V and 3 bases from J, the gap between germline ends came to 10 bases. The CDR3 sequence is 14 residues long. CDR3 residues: CASSLGAGDYEQYF. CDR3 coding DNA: TGTGCCAGCAGTTTAGGGGCAGGGGACTACGAGCAGTACTTC.

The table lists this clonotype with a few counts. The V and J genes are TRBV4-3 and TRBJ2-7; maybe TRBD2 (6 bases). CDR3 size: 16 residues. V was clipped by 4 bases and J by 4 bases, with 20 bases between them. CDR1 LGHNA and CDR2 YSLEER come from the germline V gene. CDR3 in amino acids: CASSPRVRDSSYEQYF. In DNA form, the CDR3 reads TGCGCCAGCAGCCCTCGCGTCCGGGACTCCTCTTACGAGCAGTACTTC.

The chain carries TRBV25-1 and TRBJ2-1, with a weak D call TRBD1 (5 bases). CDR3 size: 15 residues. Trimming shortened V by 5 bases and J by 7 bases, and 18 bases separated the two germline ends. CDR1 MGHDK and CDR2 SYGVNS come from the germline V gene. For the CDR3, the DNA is TGTGCCAGCAGTCTGGGAAACCCCTACAGGAATGAGCAGTTCTTC. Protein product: CASSLGNPYRNEQFF.

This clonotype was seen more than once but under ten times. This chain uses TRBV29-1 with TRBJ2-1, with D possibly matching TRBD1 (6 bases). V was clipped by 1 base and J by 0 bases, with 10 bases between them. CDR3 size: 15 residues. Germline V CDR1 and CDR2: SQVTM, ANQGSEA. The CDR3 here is CSVEGGPYSYNEQFF. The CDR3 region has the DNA TGCAGCGTTGAAGGGGGGCCCTACTCCTACAATGAGCAGTTCTTC.

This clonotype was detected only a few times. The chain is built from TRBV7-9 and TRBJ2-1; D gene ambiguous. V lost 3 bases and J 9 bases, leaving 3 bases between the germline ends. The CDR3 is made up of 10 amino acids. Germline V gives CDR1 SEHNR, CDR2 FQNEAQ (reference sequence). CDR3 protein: CASSLIEQFF. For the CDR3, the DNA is TGTGCCAGCAGCTTGATTGAGCAGTTCTTC.

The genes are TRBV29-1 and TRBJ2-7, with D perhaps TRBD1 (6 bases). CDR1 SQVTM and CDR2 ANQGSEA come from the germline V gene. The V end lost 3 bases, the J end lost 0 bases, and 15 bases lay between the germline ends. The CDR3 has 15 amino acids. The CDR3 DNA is TGCAGCGTTGAGGGTGCGACAGGATTCTCCTACGAGCAGTACTTC. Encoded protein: CSVEGATGFSYEQYF.

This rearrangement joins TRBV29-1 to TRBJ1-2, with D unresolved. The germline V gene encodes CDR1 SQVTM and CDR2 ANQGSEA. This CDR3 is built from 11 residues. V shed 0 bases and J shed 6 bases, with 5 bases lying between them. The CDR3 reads CSVEDRHGYTF. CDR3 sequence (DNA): TGCAGCGTTGAAGACAGGCATGGCTACACCTTC.

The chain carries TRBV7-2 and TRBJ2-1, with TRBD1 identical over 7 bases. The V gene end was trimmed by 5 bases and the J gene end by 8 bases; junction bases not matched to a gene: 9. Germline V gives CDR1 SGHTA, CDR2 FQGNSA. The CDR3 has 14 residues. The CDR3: CASSTTGVLYEQFF. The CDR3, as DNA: TGTGCCAGCAGCACAACAGGGGTCCTTTATGAGCAGTTCTTC.

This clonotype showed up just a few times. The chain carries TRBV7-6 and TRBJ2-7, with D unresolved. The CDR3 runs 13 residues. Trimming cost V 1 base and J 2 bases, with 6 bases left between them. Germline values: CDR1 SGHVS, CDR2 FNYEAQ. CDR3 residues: CASSLGEAYEQYF. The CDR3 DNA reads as TGTGCCAGCAGCTTAGGCGAAGCCTACGAGCAGTACTTC.

In nucleotides, the CDR3 is TGCGCCAGCAGCCAAGAAGAAGGGCAGGGCTACACCTTC. Translation: CASSQEEGQGYTF. The genes are TRBV4-3 and TRBJ1-2; no clear D. V dropped 0 bases and J dropped 8 bases, with 10 bases sitting between them. The CDR3 consists of 13 residues. The V gene's germline CDR1 is LGHNA and CDR2 YSLEER.

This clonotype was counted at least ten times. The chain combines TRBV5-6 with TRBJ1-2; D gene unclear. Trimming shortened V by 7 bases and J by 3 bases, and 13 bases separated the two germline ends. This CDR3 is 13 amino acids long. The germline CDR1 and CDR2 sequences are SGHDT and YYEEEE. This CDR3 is CASRAREDYGYTF. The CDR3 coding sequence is TGTGCCAGCCGCGCCCGCGAAGACTATGGCTACACCTTC.

CDR3 DNA sequence: TGTGCCAGCAGCCATGGGTTTTCCTACGAGCAGTACTTC. Amino acids: CASSHGFSYEQYF. The rearrangement uses TRBV3-1 and TRBJ2-7; D call uncertain. V lost 3 bases and J 1 base, leaving 7 bases between the germline ends. This CDR3 spans 13 amino acids. In germline, CDR1 is LGHDT, CDR2 YNNKEL (reference sequence).

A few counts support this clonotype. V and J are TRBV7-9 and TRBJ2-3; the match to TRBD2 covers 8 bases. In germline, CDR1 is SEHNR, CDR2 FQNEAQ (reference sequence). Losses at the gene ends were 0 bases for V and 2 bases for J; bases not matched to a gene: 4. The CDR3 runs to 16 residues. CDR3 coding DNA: TGTGCCAGCAGCTTAGCGGCGGGAGGTCCCACAGATACGCAGTATTTT. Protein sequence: CASSLAAGGPTDTQYF.

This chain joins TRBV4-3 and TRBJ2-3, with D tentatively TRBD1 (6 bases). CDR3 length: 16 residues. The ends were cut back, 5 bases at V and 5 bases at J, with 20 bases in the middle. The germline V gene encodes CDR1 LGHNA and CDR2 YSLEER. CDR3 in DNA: TGCGCCAGCAGCGCCGCCCGGGCAGGGGAAAGAGATACGCAGTATTTT. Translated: CASSAARAGERDTQYF.

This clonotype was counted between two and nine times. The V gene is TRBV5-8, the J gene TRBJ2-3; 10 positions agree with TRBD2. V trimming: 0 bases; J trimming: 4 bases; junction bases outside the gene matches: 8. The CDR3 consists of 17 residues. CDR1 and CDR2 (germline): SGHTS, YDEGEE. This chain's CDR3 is CASSLAAASGSSDTQYF. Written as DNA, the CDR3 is TGTGCCAGCAGCTTGGCCGCGGCTAGCGGGAGCTCAGATACGCAGTATTTT.

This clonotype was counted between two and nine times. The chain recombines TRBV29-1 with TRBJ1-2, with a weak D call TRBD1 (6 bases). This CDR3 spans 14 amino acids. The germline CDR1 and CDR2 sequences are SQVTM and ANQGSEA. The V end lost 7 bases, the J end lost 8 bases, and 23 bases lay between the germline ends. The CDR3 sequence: CSAPDDAGALGYTF. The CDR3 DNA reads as TGCAGCGCCCCCGACGACGCGGGGGCCTTAGGCTACACCTTC.

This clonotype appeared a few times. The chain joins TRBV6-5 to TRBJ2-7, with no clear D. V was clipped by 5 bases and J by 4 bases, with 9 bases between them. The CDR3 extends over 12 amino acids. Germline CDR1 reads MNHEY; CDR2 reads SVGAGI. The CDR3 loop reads CASSGVGYEQYF. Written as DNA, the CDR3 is TGTGCCAGCAGTGGGGTTGGGTACGAGCAGTACTTC.

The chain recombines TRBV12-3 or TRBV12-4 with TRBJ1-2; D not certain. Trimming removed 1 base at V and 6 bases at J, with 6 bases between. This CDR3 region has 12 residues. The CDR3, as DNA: TGTGCCAGCAGTTTAGTCCCAAATGGCTACACCTTC. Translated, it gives CASSLVPNGYTF.

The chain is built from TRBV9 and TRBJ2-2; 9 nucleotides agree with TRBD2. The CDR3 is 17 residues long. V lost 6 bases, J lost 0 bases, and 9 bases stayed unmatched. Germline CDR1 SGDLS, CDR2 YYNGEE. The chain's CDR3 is CASTGLGGGANTGELFF. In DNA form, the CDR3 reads TGTGCCAGCACGGGCCTAGGCGGGGGGGCGAACACCGGGGAGCTGTTTTTT.

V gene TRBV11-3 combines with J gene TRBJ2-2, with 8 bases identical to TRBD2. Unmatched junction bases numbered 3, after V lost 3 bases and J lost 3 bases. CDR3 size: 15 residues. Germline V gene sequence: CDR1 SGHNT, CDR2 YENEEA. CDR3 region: CASSFSGMDTGELFF. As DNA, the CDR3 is TGTGCCAGCAGCTTTAGCGGGATGGACACCGGGGAGCTGTTTTTT.

The CDR3: CASSLAPRLGQPQHF. The CDR3 DNA is TGTGCCAGCAGTTTAGCGCCCAGATTGGGCCAGCCCCAGCATTTT. The chain carries TRBV12-3 or TRBV12-4 and TRBJ1-5; D gene uncertain. Trimming pared 0 bases from V and 7 bases from J, leaving 13 bases between. The CDR3 is made up of 15 amino acids.

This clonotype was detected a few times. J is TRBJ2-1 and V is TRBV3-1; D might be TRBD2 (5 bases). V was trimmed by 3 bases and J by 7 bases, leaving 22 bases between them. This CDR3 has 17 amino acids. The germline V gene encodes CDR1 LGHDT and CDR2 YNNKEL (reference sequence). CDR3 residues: CASSHPLVRGRGNEQFF. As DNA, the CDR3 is TGTGCCAGCAGCCACCCCCTAGTCCGGGGTCGTGGGAATGAGCAGTTCTTC.

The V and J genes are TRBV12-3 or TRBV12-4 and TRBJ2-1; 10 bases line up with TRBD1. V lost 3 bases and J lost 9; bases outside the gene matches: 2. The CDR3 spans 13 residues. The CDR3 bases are TGTGCCAGCAGTTTGGGACAGGGGAGTGAGCAGTTCTTC. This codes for CASSLGQGSEQFF.

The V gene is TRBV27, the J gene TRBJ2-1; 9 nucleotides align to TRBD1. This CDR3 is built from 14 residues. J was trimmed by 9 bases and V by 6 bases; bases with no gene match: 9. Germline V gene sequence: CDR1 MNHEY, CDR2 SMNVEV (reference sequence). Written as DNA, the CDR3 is TGTGCCAGCAGCCCCCCACAGGGGGCTGGTGAGCAGTTCTTC. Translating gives CASSPPQGAGEQFF.

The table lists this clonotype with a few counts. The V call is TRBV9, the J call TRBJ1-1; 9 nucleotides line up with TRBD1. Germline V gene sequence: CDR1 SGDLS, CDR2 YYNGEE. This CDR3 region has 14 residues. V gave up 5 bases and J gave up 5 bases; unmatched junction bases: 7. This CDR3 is CASSAGTGITEAFF. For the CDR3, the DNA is TGTGCCAGCAGTGCCGGGACAGGGATTACTGAAGCTTTCTTT.

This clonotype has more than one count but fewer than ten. The CDR3 DNA reads TGCGCCAGCAGCTACGTTACCGGGGAGCTGTTTTTT. Its protein is CASSYVTGELFF. This chain links TRBV5-1 with TRBJ2-2; D is unclear. The ends were cut back, 3 bases at V and 5 bases at J, with 5 bases in the middle. The CDR3 contains 12 residues. The germline gives CDR1 SGHRS, CDR2 YFSETQ.

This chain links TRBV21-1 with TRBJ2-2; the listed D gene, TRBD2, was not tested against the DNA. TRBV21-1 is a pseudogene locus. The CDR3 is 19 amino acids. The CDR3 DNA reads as TGTGCCAGCAGCGCCTACCGGGACTCTCCCATCCTCTGGTCCGGGGAGCTGTTTTTT. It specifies CASSAYRDSPILWSGELFF.